The 8 T cell receptor beta chains given below trace back to one sample, sequenced in a study of cytomegalovirus exposure and HLA in healthy donors. In the PCR, 60 Vbeta and 13 Jbeta primers were used. TCRdb keeps only in-frame clones here, not all; method: immunoSEQ multiplex PCR. Of 140,000 or so clones in the sample, over 65% were seen once. Sequencing input: PBMCs. Receptors originate from a female donor in good health and CMV-seronegative.

The chain employs TRBV28 and TRBJ2-7; D is undetermined. The CDR3 has 13 residues. Germline V CDR1 and CDR2: MDHEN, SYDVKM. Trimming removed 4 bases from V and 3 bases from J, with 10 bases in between. In DNA, the CDR3 is TGTGCCAGCAGTTCCACGAGATTCTACGAGCAGTACTTC. Translation: CASSSTRFYEQYF.

The V and J genes are TRBV27 and TRBJ2-2; 7 bases line up with TRBD2. Looked up from germline, CDR1 is MNHEY and CDR2 is SMNVEV (reference sequence). This CDR3 has 14 amino acids. V shed 6 bases and J 1 base; nucleotides not matched to a gene: 2. This chain's CDR3 is CASRKRENTGELFF. CDR3 in DNA: TGTGCCAGCAGAAAGCGGGAGAACACCGGGGAGCTGTTTTTT.

The table lists this clone with a few counts. The genes are TRBV5-1 and TRBJ1-1; D ambiguous. The CDR3 totals 15 residues. Trimming removed 1 base at V and 0 bases at J, with 10 bases between. Germline CDR1 SGHRS, CDR2 YFSETQ. CDR3 sequence (DNA): TGCGCCAGCAGCTTGAACCCTAGAATGAACACTGAAGCTTTCTTT. This sequence encodes CASSLNPRMNTEAFF.

The J gene is TRBJ2-3, the V gene TRBV6-5; possibly TRBD1 for D (6 bases). V was pared by 0 bases and J by 4 bases, with 8 bases between. There are 14 residues in the CDR3. In germline, CDR1 is MNHEY, CDR2 SVGAGI. The DNA of the CDR3 is TGTGCCAGCAGTTACTCGCCAGGGGCAGATACGCAGTATTTT. Encoded protein: CASSYSPGADTQYF.

This clone was counted a single time. This chain links TRBV28 with TRBJ2-5; possibly TRBD1 for D (5 bases). Germline assignment: CDR1 MDHEN and CDR2 SYDVKM. The CDR3 consists of 14 residues. Trimming shortened V by 5 bases and J by 3 bases, and 13 bases separated the two germline ends. CDR3: CASSTSGREETQYF. The CDR3 bases are TGTGCCAGCAGTACCTCCGGCAGGGAAGAGACCCAGTACTTC.

In its sample, this clone was seen a few times. The chain couples TRBV7-9 to TRBJ1-1; the D gene is possibly TRBD1 (5 bases). The V end lost 5 bases, the J end lost 2 bases, and 12 bases lay between the germline ends. The CDR3 runs 14 residues. The germline V gene encodes CDR1 SEHNR and CDR2 FQNEAQ (reference sequence). CDR3 loop: CASSDPTANTEAFF. Written as DNA, the CDR3 is TGTGCCAGCAGCGACCCGACAGCTAACACTGAAGCTTTCTTT.

The chain has TRBV27 and TRBJ2-7; D unresolved. V dropped 3 bases and J dropped 7 bases, with 16 bases sitting between them. Per germline, CDR1 MNHEY and CDR2 SMNVEV (reference sequence). The CDR3 contains 14 residues. The CDR3 is CASSFSELTSEQYF. The CDR3 nucleotides are TGTGCCAGCAGTTTCTCAGAACTAACCTCAGAGCAGTACTTC.

This chain connects TRBV19 to TRBJ2-1; 8 bases are shared with TRBD2. V gave up 6 bases and J gave up 3 bases; unmatched junction bases: 10. Germline CDR1 reads LNHDA; CDR2 reads SQIVND (reference sequence). The CDR3 consists of 16 residues. For the CDR3, the DNA is TGTGCCAGTAGGCCACTCTCGGGGGGGGGCTACAATGAGCAGTTCTTC. It is translated as CASRPLSGGGYNEQFF. The full variable domain, in which reference TRBV19 and TRBJ2-1 provide the parts outside the CDR3, is DGGITQSPKYLFRKEGQNVTLSCEQNLNHDAMYWYRQDPGQGLRLIYYSQIVNDFQKGDIAEGYSVSREKKESFPLTVTSAQKNPTAFYLCASRPLSGGGYNEQFFGPGTRLTVL.